The 10 T cell receptor beta chains in this list originate from one sample, sequenced in a study of tumor-infiltrating lymphocytes in localized non-small cell lung cancer. Some clones are missing from TCRdb's copy, which holds only in-frame ones; the method was immunoSEQ multiplex PCR. The sample carries more than 2,500 clones, over 40% recorded once. Specimen: uninvolved lung tissue not adjacent to the tumor. Receptors originate from a human donor with non-small cell lung cancer.

The J gene is TRBJ2-3, the V gene TRBV11-2; 12 nucleotides agree with TRBD1. The CDR3 totals 15 residues. Trimming took 3 bases from V and 2 from J; bases not matched to a gene: 0. CDR1 is SGHAT and CDR2 is FQNNGV in the germline V gene. CDR3 nucleotide sequence: TGTGCCAGCAGCTTGGGACAGGGGGCCACAGATACGCAGTATTTT. Translation gives CASSLGQGATDTQYF. Drawing the rest from reference TRBV11-2 and TRBJ2-3, the complete variable domain is EAGVAQSPRYKIIEKRQSVAFWCNPISGHATLYWYQQILGQGPKLLIQFQNNGVVDDSQLPKDRFSAERLKGVDSTLKIQPAKLEDSAVYLCASSLGQGATDTQYFGPGTRLTVL.

This clone was seen more than once but under ten times. This chain uses TRBV5-1 with TRBJ2-7; 8 bases are a match to TRBD2. CDR3 length equals 14 residues. Germline CDR1 reads SGHRS; CDR2 reads YFSETQ. V lost 7 bases and J lost 5; bases outside the gene matches: 11. CDR3 sequence: CASAPSGSGNEQYF. CDR3 DNA: TGCGCCAGCGCACCGAGCGGGAGCGGCAACGAGCAGTACTTC.

J is TRBJ2-3 and V is TRBV25-1, with 9 bases identical to TRBD1. J gave up 6 bases and V 3 bases, and 7 bases lay outside the gene matches. The germline V gene encodes CDR1 MGHDK and CDR2 SYGVNS. This CDR3 is built from 15 residues. The chain's CDR3 is CASSERDREGDTQYF. The CDR3 nucleotides are TGTGCCAGCAGTGAGAGGGACAGGGAGGGCGATACGCAGTATTTT.

Here the CDR3 reads CASSQVLGGNEQFF. CDR3 nucleotides: TGCGCCAGCAGCCAAGTTCTCGGGGGCAATGAGCAGTTCTTC. The chain carries TRBV4-1 and TRBJ2-1, with D perhaps TRBD2 (6 bases). The CDR3 is 14 residues long. Germline V gene data show CDR1 as MGHRA and CDR2 as YSYEKL. V gave up 1 base and J gave up 6 bases, with 10 bases separating them.

The gene calls are TRBV7-2 and TRBJ2-2, with D perhaps matching TRBD1 or TRBD2 (6 bases each). CDR1 and CDR2 from the germline V gene are SGHTA and FQGNSA. V shed 6 bases and J shed 2 bases, with 10 bases lying between them. The length of the CDR3 is 14 residues. The CDR3 loop is CASRRGTNTGELFF. Written as DNA, the CDR3 is TGTGCCAGCAGGAGGGGGACTAACACCGGGGAGCTGTTTTTT.

The rearrangement links TRBV4-2 to TRBJ1-4; D may be TRBD1 (6 bases). The V and J ends lost 0 bases and 2 bases respectively, with 10 bases between them. There are 16 residues in the CDR3. Germline lookup yields CDR1 LGHNA and CDR2 YNFKEQ. This CDR3 is CASSQDWGRTNEKLFF. The CDR3, as DNA: TGTGCCAGCAGCCAAGATTGGGGGCGTACTAATGAAAAACTGTTTTTT.

This clone is medium-sized. The rearrangement uses TRBV28 and TRBJ2-7; 7 bases match TRBD1. Germline CDR1 is MDHEN and CDR2 is SYDVKM. CDR3 size: 13 residues. Trimming took 6 bases from V and 13 from J; bases not matched to a gene: 15. The CDR3 protein is CASRPPSLTGLYF. Written as DNA, the CDR3 is TGTGCCAGCAGGCCGCCCTCCTTGACAGGGCTCTACTTC.

This rearrangement joins TRBV6-6 to TRBJ1-5, with 7 nucleotides matching TRBD1. From germline, CDR1 is MNHNY and CDR2 SVGAGI (reference sequence). The CDR3 spans 15 residues. Trimming at V came to 6 bases and at J to 1 base, leaving 6 bases not matched to a gene. The CDR3 region has the DNA TGTGCCAGCAGCCAGGCGGGACAGAGCAATCAGCCCCAGCATTTT. Amino acid sequence: CASSQAGQSNQPQHF.

The DNA for the CDR3 is TGTGCCTGGAGGAGCGGGACAGGGAGGACTGAAGCTTTCTTT. It codes for CAWRSGTGRTEAFF. V and J are TRBV30 and TRBJ1-1; 9 bases fit TRBD1. J lost 5 bases, V lost 3 bases, and 7 bases had no gene match. Germline CDR1 and CDR2: GTSNPN and SVGIG (reference sequence). This CDR3 has 14 residues.

This clone was seen only a few times. This chain joins TRBV7-2 and TRBJ1-5, with TRBD1 identical over 7 bases. Germline V lookup: CDR1 SGHTA, CDR2 FQGNSA. V lost 4 bases to trimming and J lost 4 bases; unmatched junction nucleotides: 1. The CDR3 is made up of 13 amino acids. DNA for the CDR3: TGTGCCAGCAGCTGGACAGGAAATCAGCCCCAGCATTTT. Protein: CASSWTGNQPQHF. Full variable domain (remainder filled in from reference TRBV7-2 and TRBJ1-5): GAGVSQSPSNKVTEKGKDVELRCDPISGHTALYWYRQSLGQGLEFLIYFQGNSAPDKSGLPSDRFSAERTGGSVSTLTIQRTQQEDSAVYLCASSWTGNQPQHFGDGTRLSIL.